This TCR beta chain derives from a study of blood T cell repertoires in COVID-19 (dated by TCRdb to 2018 to 2020). Background for the entire study: Samples from collaborators originated in the United States, Italy and Spain and spanned both the acute and convalescent phases of COVID-19. Deeply sampled blood TCRbeta repertoires from subjects exposed to, actively infected with, or recovered from COVID-19 were included in the dataset. The material from the prospective study consisted of cDNA or gDNA derived from T cells, B-cell-depleted T cells, or PBMCs. Where available, HLA class I and class II types were obtained from metadata supplied by the sample provider rather than from assay-based typing. A de-identified subject ID, COVID-19 status, age in years and sex were almost always included in the sample metadata. The samples were drawn from the first 160 participants of the ongoing ImmuneRACE study and from 950 to 1,500 subjects provided by 6 global collaborators. A freely available public database, intended as a resource for researchers studying the immune response to SARS-CoV-2, is where the repertoires were released. What the authors observed across the whole study: The amount of clinical and demographic metadata varied by source and participant and was provided uncurated.

Its CDR3 holds 14 amino acids, cysteine through phenylalanine. The kept DNA is CDR3 alone, 42 bases in frame from the first base. The junction carries 15 bases between V and J, which are trimmed by 3 bases and 9 bases respectively. The germline V gene specifies MNHNS as CDR1 and SASEGT as CDR2. For this clone: Its antigen remains unidentified. Base-call qualities are not available, and no considerably larger clone is one nucleotide away.

TCRbeta CDR3 regions were amplified from genomic DNA using the immunoSEQ Assay, a bias-controlled multiplex PCR. The authors' analysis ran thus. Within the assay, amplification of reference gene primers was used to estimate how many nucleated cells each sample contained. To quantify the absolute abundance of each unique TCRbeta CDR3 rearrangement, sequence reads were collapsed and filtered. For each sample, productive Simpson clonality was calculated by taking the square root of Simpson's diversity index across productive rearrangements. In TCRdb, the immuneACCESS table is reduced to in-frame sequences with V and J assigned. These tables do not hold every clone; where another copy was compared, an unresolved V gene accounts for under half, and the others remain unexplained. The D gene and trimming were derived from the DNA, and the V and J assignments and clone size from that table. The table for this sample lists approximately 52,000 clones; 91% of them were counted only once. The ten largest clones add up to 5.5% to 6.5% of the sample.

Whole blood was collected in K2EDTA tubes by collaborating institutions according to the institutions' own protocols. For TCRbeta analysis, collaborators shipped samples as frozen whole blood, isolated PBMCs, or DNA extracted from either of those sample types. Sequenced: peripheral blood. The sequence was collected from a man over 45 with active COVID-19. The chain is made from TRBV6-1 and TRBJ2-1; the D gene cannot be named for sure. CDR3 region: CASSDRSQAIEQFF. Read as DNA, the sequence is TGTGCCAGCAGTGATAGAAGTCAAGCTATTGAGCAGTTCTTC.